This TCR beta chain was recorded in a study of identical twins. Study findings and constraints: The abundant beta clonotypes from cord blood had fewer insertions, and memory repertoires had none of this. Weaker excess twin sharing was seen among beta out-of-frame sequences. Analyses based on zero insertions could be partly confounded by invariant MAIT and iNKT cells.

CDR3 size: 14 residues. With 7 bases removed from V and 3 bases from J, the gap between germline ends came to 13 bases. Germline CDR1 is MNHNS and CDR2 is SASEGT. Using its own MiXCR run on the 5' RACE reads, TCRdb lists one record per CDR3 protein. The sample has roughly 1.6 million distinct CDR3 sequences, more than 30% seen once. Turning to this clonotype: Its antigen remains unknown.

The sample comprised cord blood. The J gene is TRBJ2-4, the V gene TRBV6-1; unclear D gene. This sequence originates from a newborn girl in good health. The chain's CDR3 is CASTPQSGKNIQYF. For the CDR3, the DNA is TGTGCCAGCACCCCTCAGTCCGGCAAAAACATTCAGTACTTC.